The rows below give T cell receptor beta chains drawn from one sample of a study of cytomegalovirus exposure and HLA in healthy donors. Produced via immunoSEQ multiplex PCR; TCRdb's table is partial and in-frame only. The repertoire consists of around 130,000 clones, with around 59% occurring once and the leading ten covering roughly 1.9%. The sample was PBMCs. The receptors here all came from a male donor in good health and CMV-seronegative. Both conserved end residues are part of each CDR3. D genes are given only for firm matches. Where a row states a size, it is once, few, many or the class of an expanded clone; other rows omit it.

j_gene	d_gene	v_gene	abundance	CDR3aa	CDR3nt
TRBJ1-4	TRBD1	TRBV5-8	few	CASSWGTVATNEKLFF	TGTGCCAGCAGCTGGGGGACAGTTGCAACTAATGAAAAACTGTTTTTT
TRBJ2-5	TRBD2	TRBV7-3	.	CASSLGLAGVETQYF	TGTGCCAGCAGCTTAGGGCTAGCGGGGGTGGAGACCCAGTACTTC
TRBJ2-1	.	TRBV9	.	CASSVAGGTEQFF	TGTGCCAGCAGCGTAGCTGGGGGCACTGAGCAGTTCTTC
TRBJ2-7	TRBD2	TRBV18	.	CASSPGLADYYEQYF	TGTGCCAGCTCACCGGGACTAGCGGACTACTACGAGCAGTACTTC
TRBJ2-7	TRBD1	TRBV18	.	CASSPTSGTGGYEQYF	TGTGCCAGCTCACCGACTTCCGGGACAGGAGGGTACGAGCAGTACTTC
TRBJ2-1	TRBD1	TRBV9	.	CASSDGQGSYNEQFF	TGTGCCAGCAGCGACGGACAGGGATCCTACAATGAGCAGTTCTTC
TRBJ1-5	TRBD1	TRBV10-1	once	CASSGQANQPQHF	TGCGCCAGCAGCGGACAGGCCAATCAGCCCCAGCATTTT
TRBJ2-3	TRBD2	TRBV5-1	.	CASSQSGGADTQYF	TGCGCCAGCAGTCAAAGCGGGGGGGCGGATACGCAGTATTTT
TRBJ2-7	TRBD2	TRBV6-6	.	CASSRQGSGGVYEQYF	TGTGCCAGCAGCCGCCAGGGAAGCGGGGGCGTGTACGAGCAGTACTTC
TRBJ2-7	.	TRBV9	.	CASSVDNSYEQYF	TGTGCCAGCAGCGTAGACAACTCCTACGAGCAGTACTTC
TRBJ2-2	.	TRBV4-3	.	CASSPGQGGAGELFF	TGCGCCAGCAGCCCTGGGCAGGGAGGCGCCGGGGAGCTGTTTTTT
TRBJ1-3	.	TRBV19	.	CASSISYRTYSGNTIYF	TGTGCCAGTAGTATCTCCTACAGGACCTACTCTGGAAACACCATATATTTT
TRBJ1-6	.	TRBV30	once	CAWSARGRGNSPLHF	TGTGCCTGGAGTGCAAGGGGCAGGGGAAATTCACCCCTCCACTTT
TRBJ2-7	TRBD2	TRBV25-1	.	CASAEAGPTYEQYF	TGTGCCAGCGCAGAAGCGGGGCCGACCTACGAGCAGTACTTC
TRBJ2-3	TRBD2	TRBV4-3	.	CASSPGTKGDTQYF	TGCGCCAGCAGTCCCGGGACTAAAGGGGATACGCAGTATTTT
TRBJ1-2	.	TRBV2	few	CATKLGADGYTF	TGTGCCACCAAGTTGGGGGCGGACGGCTACACCTTC
TRBJ2-3	.	TRBV7-2	.	CASSLDSPSTDTQYF	TGTGCCAGCAGTTTAGACAGTCCTAGCACAGATACGCAGTATTTT
TRBJ1-4	.	TRBV6-1	few	CASRQDDEKLFF	TGTGCCAGCAGACAGGACGATGAAAAACTGTTTTTT
TRBJ1-1	.	TRBV18	.	CASSQGGNTEAFF	TGTGCCAGCTCACAAGGGGGGAACACTGAAGCTTTCTTT
TRBJ2-7	.	TRBV5-5	.	CASSLEASIYEQYF	TGTGCCAGCAGCTTGGAGGCTAGTATCTACGAGCAGTACTTC
TRBJ1-1	.	TRBV2	.	CASSEIGGTFIAFF	TGTGCCAGCAGTGAAATCGGGGGGACCTTTATAGCTTTCTTT
TRBJ1-3	TRBD1	TRBV18	.	CASSPGQGSGNTIYF	TGTGCCAGCTCACCAGGACAGGGCTCTGGAAACACCATATATTTT
TRBJ1-4	.	TRBV2	few	CASSVRTLYNEKLFF	TGTGCCAGCAGTGTCCGGACACTCTATAATGAAAAACTGTTTTTT
TRBJ2-1	.	TRBV7-6	.	CASSLAGLNEQFF	TGTGCCAGCAGCTTAGCGGGACTCAATGAGCAGTTCTTC
TRBJ1-1	TRBD1	TRBV11-3	.	CASSSGDRGTEAFF	TGTGCCAGCAGCTCGGGGGACAGGGGCACTGAAGCTTTCTTT
TRBJ2-3	TRBD2	TRBV7-9	.	CSSSLSGDRTDTQYF	TGTTCCAGCAGCCTTAGCGGGGACCGCACAGATACGCAGTATTTT
TRBJ1-1	TRBD1	TRBV4-2	.	CASSRRGQREAFF	TGTGCCAGCAGCCGACGGGGACAGCGTGAAGCTTTCTTT
TRBJ2-7	TRBD2	TRBV27	.	CASSLGSGGYEQYF	TGTGCCAGCAGTTTAGGTAGCGGGGGCTACGAGCAGTACTTC
TRBJ1-4	.	TRBV5-1	.	CASSTGQWSKGEKLFF	TGCGCCAGCAGCACCGGACAGTGGAGTAAAGGTGAAAAACTGTTTTTT
TRBJ2-7	.	TRBV11-2	.	CASRLEAGVLSYEQYF	TGTGCCAGCAGATTAGAGGCAGGGGTCCTGAGCTACGAGCAGTACTTC
TRBJ2-7	.	TRBV6-5	.	CATTRVNEQYF	TGTGCCACGACCAGGGTCAACGAGCAGTACTTC
TRBJ1-1	.	TRBV28	.	CATSVSAGRTEAFF	TGTGCCACCTCAGTTTCGGCAGGGAGGACTGAAGCTTTCTTT
TRBJ2-2	.	TRBV28	.	CASSLLAANTGELFF	TGTGCCAGCAGTTTATTAGCGGCGAACACCGGGGAGCTGTTTTTT
TRBJ2-2	TRBD1	TRBV7-3	.	CASSLEGAFTGELFF	TGTGCCAGCAGCTTAGAGGGGGCGTTCACCGGGGAGCTGTTTTTT
TRBJ1-2	TRBD1	TRBV6-5	.	CATGQGEGYTF	TGTGCCACGGGACAGGGAGAGGGCTACACCTTC
TRBJ1-5	.	TRBV2	.	CASTSSVASYSNQPQHF	TGTGCCAGCACCTCCTCGGTAGCATCATATAGCAATCAGCCCCAGCATTTT
TRBJ1-3	TRBD1	TRBV30	few	CAWTRDRARGNTIYF	TGTGCCTGGACAAGAGACAGGGCCAGAGGAAACACCATATATTTT
TRBJ1-2	.	TRBV6-1	few	CASSETTGVYGYTF	TGTGCCAGCAGTGAAACGACAGGAGTCTATGGCTACACCTTC
TRBJ1-4	.	TRBV5-1	.	CASSSLGPTDEKLFF	TGCGCCAGCAGCTCCCTGGGCCCGACGGATGAAAAACTGTTTTTT
TRBJ1-2	.	TRBV7-9	.	CASSLGTDGYTF	TGTGCCAGCAGCTTAGGGACAGATGGCTACACCTTC
TRBJ2-1	TRBD1	TRBV5-1	.	CASSSGTVLGDEQFF	TGCGCCAGCAGCTCTGGGACAGTTCTCGGCGATGAGCAGTTCTTC
TRBJ1-2	.	TRBV4-1	.	CASSQDRGGTYGYTF	TGCGCCAGCAGCCAAGACAGGGGTGGCACCTATGGCTACACCTTC
TRBJ1-1	.	TRBV5-4	.	CASSTSENTEAFF	TGTGCCAGCAGCACATCAGAGAACACTGAAGCTTTCTTT
TRBJ2-7	TRBD1	TRBV5-5	once	CASSYRDRGYEQYF	TGTGCCAGCAGCTACCGGGACAGGGGCTACGAGCAGTACTTC
TRBJ2-7	.	TRBV5-4	.	CASSRTGSNEQYF	TGTGCCAGCAGCCGCACAGGGAGCAACGAGCAGTACTTC
TRBJ1-2	TRBD1	TRBV11-2	.	CASSLNRDSIYGYPF	TGTGCCAGCAGCCTGAACCGGGACAGTATCTATGGCTACCCCTTC
TRBJ2-7	TRBD2	TRBV15	.	CATSRDTTGGSYEQYF	TGTGCCACCAGCAGAGATACCACGGGGGGGAGCTACGAGCAGTACTTC